This T cell receptor (beta chain) stems from a study of CD8 T cells in Susac syndrome. For this clonotype: The antigen is not known.

About 0.45 to 1 ug RNA was reverse transcribed with random hexamers. Multiplex PCR with immunoSEQ amplified the TCR beta CDR3 across 54 Vbeta and 13 Jbeta. MiXCR was run by TCRdb on the immunoSEQ multiplex PCR reads, yielding one entry per CDR3 protein. The sample comprises 150,000 to 200,000 distinct CDR3 sequences, roughly 92% of which are singletons, and roughly 0.12% rests with the top ten. The CDR3 runs 14 residues. Germline CDR1 PRHDT, CDR2 FYEKMQ (reference sequence). Trimming stripped 3 bases from V and 6 bases from J, with 12 bases between. Study outcomes and limitations: It was acknowledged in the study that the number of individuals who were included in its TCR sequencing and HLA analysis was relatively small.

Material for sequencing was CD4+ T cells from PBMCs. The chain combines TRBV13 with TRBJ2-1; D is perhaps TRBD1 (6 bases). The sequence derives from a human donor with Susac syndrome. CDR3 amino acids: CASSLRGGPNEQFF. In nucleotides, the CDR3 is TGTGCCAGCAGCTTGAGAGGGGGACCCAATGAGCAGTTCTTC. The entire variable domain, with the rest obtained from reference TRBV13 and TRBJ2-1, is as follows: AAGVIQSPRHLIKEKRETATLKCYPIPRHDTVYWYQQGPGQDPQFLISFYEKMQSDKGSIPDRFSAQQFSDYHSELNMSSLELGDSALYFCASSLRGGPNEQFFGPGTRLTVL.